The 10 T cell receptor beta chains presented below share a single source sample, sequenced in a study of blood T cell repertoires in COVID-19. Some clones are missing from TCRdb's copy, which holds only in-frame ones; the method was immunoSEQ multiplex PCR. The repertoire consists of 250,000 to 350,000 clones, with approximately 91% occurring once and the leading ten covering 12%. Sequences were obtained from peripheral blood. The receptors were gathered from a woman in her fifties or sixties with acute or convalescent COVID-19.

The J gene is TRBJ1-2, the V gene TRBV5-4; D is unresolved. Trimming cost V 1 base and J 2 bases, with 12 bases left between them. This CDR3 contains 15 residues. Germline values: CDR1 SGHNT, CDR2 YYREEE (reference sequence). The CDR3 DNA reads as TGTGCCAGCAGCTTGTTTTGGGCATCGAACTATGGCTACACCTTC. It encodes CASSLFWASNYGYTF.

The gene calls are TRBV27 and TRBJ1-5, with 8 bases fitting TRBD1. The CDR3 runs to 14 residues. Germline assignment: CDR1 MNHEY and CDR2 SMNVEV (reference sequence). The junction had 8 bases not matched to a gene; V was cut back by 4 bases and J by 9 bases. The CDR3: CASSSRQGFVPQHF. CDR3 coding DNA: TGTGCCAGCAGTTCCCGACAGGGGTTTGTGCCCCAGCATTTT.

The rearrangement links TRBV4-3 to TRBJ2-7; D perhaps matches TRBD2 (5 bases). The V end was cut by 5 bases, the J end by 4 bases, with 18 bases between. Germline CDR1 is LGHNA and CDR2 is YSLEER. The CDR3 is 15 amino acids. The chain's CDR3 is CASSKGWGSGYEQYF. The CDR3 DNA reads TGCGCCAGCAGCAAAGGTTGGGGATCGGGGTACGAGCAGTACTTC.

The chain combines TRBV7-2 with TRBJ2-7; no definite D call. The CDR3 is 11 amino acids. From germline, CDR1 is SGHTA and CDR2 FQGNSA. The V and J ends lost 4 bases and 3 bases respectively, with 4 bases between them. CDR3 bases: TGTGCCAGCAGCTCCTTCTACGAGCAGTACTTC. Protein product: CASSSFYEQYF.

The chain has TRBV28 and TRBJ1-6, with a tentative D call TRBD1 (6 bases). This CDR3 has 12 amino acids. Germline loops: CDR1 MDHEN, CDR2 SYDVKM. Trimming pared 6 bases from V and 13 bases from J, leaving 13 bases between. CDR3 sequence: CASSPPRGPLHF. CDR3 nucleotide sequence: TGTGCCAGCAGCCCCCCCAGGGGTCCCCTCCACTTT.

V and J are TRBV27 and TRBJ2-1; 12 nucleotides align to TRBD2. The trim removed 5 bases at V and 10 bases at J, leaving 9 bases unmatched. Germline CDR1 reads MNHEY; CDR2 reads SMNVEV (reference sequence). CDR3 length equals 15 residues. CDR3 bases: TGTGCCAGCAGTCTCTTTACTAGCGGGGGGAACGAGCAGTTCTTC. The encoded protein is CASSLFTSGGNEQFF.

This chain connects TRBV19 to TRBJ1-4; the D gene is possibly TRBD1 (5 bases). CDR1 and CDR2 from the germline V gene are LNHDA and SQIVND (reference sequence). CDR3 size: 14 residues. The V end lost 7 bases, the J end lost 2 bases, and 11 bases lay between the germline ends. In DNA form, the CDR3 reads TGTGCCAGTAACCAGGGACTGACTAATGAAAAACTGTTTTTT. It yields the protein CASNQGLTNEKLFF.

This rearrangement joins TRBV18 to TRBJ1-1; unclear D gene. The CDR3 length is 13 residues. Looked up from germline, CDR1 is KGHSH and CDR2 is LQKENI. The V and J ends lost 3 bases and 0 bases respectively, with 5 bases between them. CDR3 in DNA: TGTGCCAGCTCACCCCCAATGAACACTGAAGCTTTCTTT. Translated: CASSPPMNTEAFF. The full variable domain, in which reference TRBV18 and TRBJ1-1 provide the parts outside the CDR3, is NAGVMQNPRHLVRRRGQEARLRCSPMKGHSHVYWYRQLPEEGLKFMVYLQKENIIDESGMPKERFSAEFPKEGPSILRIQQVVRGDSAAYFCASSPPMNTEAFFGQGTRLTVV.

The gene calls are TRBV7-8 and TRBJ2-5; 10 bases match TRBD2. The CDR3 covers 15 residues. V shed 2 bases, J shed 3 bases, and the junction held 3 bases outside the gene matches. Germline CDR1 SGHVS, CDR2 FQNEAQ. The CDR3 DNA sequence: TGTGCCAGCAGCTTAAGTAGCGGGAGGAAAGAGACCCAGTACTTC. Translation gives CASSLSSGRKETQYF.

The genes are TRBV28 and TRBJ1-2, with no clear D. V dropped 9 bases and J dropped 8 bases, with 16 bases sitting between them. This CDR3 has 12 residues. CDR1 MDHEN and CDR2 SYDVKM come from the germline V gene. The CDR3 loop is CASMVGLEGYTF. As DNA, the CDR3 is TGTGCCAGTATGGTCGGACTGGAGGGCTACACCTTC.